The 3 T cell receptor beta chains below were found in one sample sequenced in a study of breast tumors, draining lymph nodes, adjacent tissues. TCRdb reanalysed the multiplex PCR reads using MiXCR and keeps one entry per CDR3 protein. This sample has about 140,000 distinct CDR3 sequences; 32% occur once, and the top ten carry 2.3%. Axillary draining lymph nodes of breast cancer patients supplied the node samples. Sequencing input: axillary lymph node tissue. These receptors were obtained from a female donor with breast cancer. Some clones in this sample may be carry-over from other donors' samples.

At least ten counts were recorded for this clonotype. This chain connects TRBV2 to TRBJ1-5, with D unresolved. V was pared by 7 bases and J by 6 bases, with 16 bases between. The CDR3 spans 14 residues. Germline CDR1 and CDR2: SNHLY and FYNNEI. CDR3 region: CASKKTDEGQPQHF. CDR3 coding DNA: TGTGCCAGCAAAAAGACTGACGAAGGTCAGCCCCAGCATTTT.

This clonotype was recorded at least ten times. V is TRBV13 and J is TRBJ2-3; the D is unclear. This CDR3 comprises 13 residues. V was trimmed by 5 bases and J by 3 bases, leaving 9 bases between them. The germline V gene has CDR1 PRHDT and CDR2 FYEKMQ (reference sequence). The CDR3 bases are TGTGCCAGCAGCCGCAGTGGAACAGATACGCAGTATTTT. It codes for CASSRSGTDTQYF.

Written as DNA, the CDR3 is TGTGCCAGCAGCCAGGGGGACAATGAGCAGTTCTTC. Translated, it gives CASSQGDNEQFF. The J gene is TRBJ2-1, the V gene TRBV7-3; 7 nucleotides agree with TRBD1. With 5 bases clipped from V and 5 bases from J, the junction kept 0 bases outside the gene matches. This CDR3 is built from 12 residues. Germline V gives CDR1 SGHTA, CDR2 FQGTGA.